This TCR beta chain was identified during a study of OX40 agonist ivuxolimab in advanced cancers. Patients were excluded for autoimmune disease history or systemic immunosuppression. Points from the study as a whole: Low clonal expansion, among the lowest seen, marked partial responders at 0.1-3.0 mg/kg. Some of the nonresponding patients also showed low levels of normalized T-cell clonal expansion.

With respect to this clone: Its specificity is not known.

Between the trimmed V and J ends, which lost 0 bases and 9 bases, there was a span of 15 bases. The CDR3 length is 15 residues. Germline CDR1 reads MGHRA; CDR2 reads YSYEKL. Some clones are missing from TCRdb's copy, which holds only in-frame ones; the method was immunoSEQ multiplex PCR. The sample shows about 55,000 clones, nearly 90% of them seen only once. The clonotype was recovered from an adult with an advanced solid tumor such as melanoma, head and neck, liver or kidney cancer. Sequenced material: CD4+ or CD8+ T cells sorted from blood, taken in a trial of the OX40 agonist ivuxolimab. This chain uses TRBV4-1 with TRBJ1-5; D is ambiguous. The CDR3 sequence: CASSQENTPVWPQHF. The CDR3, as DNA: TGCGCCAGCAGCCAAGAAAACACCCCAGTTTGGCCCCAGCATTTT.